The 2 T cell receptor beta chains listed next were all sequenced from one sample in a study of T cells in Graves' hyperthyroidism and ophthalmopathy. The investigators amplified TCR beta CDR3 regions from RNA transcripts. An initial round of RT-PCR targeting the TCR CDR3 relied on the HTBI primer set. TCRdb processed the multiplex PCR reads anew with MiXCR; each CDR3 protein has one entry. The sample has hundreds of thousands of distinct CDR3 sequences; roughly 46% are singletons. The sample was peripheral blood or thyroid tissue (not recorded which). These receptors came from a woman between 18 and 29 years old with Graves' hyperthyroidism.

As to this clonotype: It may be a read error: a sequence one base away is much more abundant. The chain combines TRBV19 with TRBJ1-1, with no clear D. The CDR3 is made up of 11 amino acids. Germline assignment: CDR1 LNHDA and CDR2 SQIVND (reference sequence). V was clipped by 2 bases and J by 13 bases, with 11 bases between them. The chain's CDR3 is CASSISEIYFF. In DNA, the CDR3 is TGTGCCAGTAGTATATCGGAGATATATTTCTTT.

The CDR3 region is CSAPEEANEKLFF. In DNA form, the CDR3 reads TGCAGTGCTCCCGAGGAGGCGAATGAAAAACTGTTTTTT. The V and J genes are TRBV20-1 and TRBJ1-4; D unresolved. Germline V gene lookup returns CDR1 DFQATT and CDR2 SNEGSKA (reference sequence). The CDR3 length is 13 residues. V was shortened by 5 bases and J by 5 bases, with 12 bases between the two germline ends.